Sequencing of this TCR beta chain was carried out in a study of shared clonotypes between healthy human individuals. Study information: Participating donors consisted of a couple of women and a few men aged 18 to 49. A donor's plate count was three for CD4 naive and three for CD4 memory; CD8 naive had two and CD8 memory one. Findings of the study overall: Several donors had roughly 5.2% of their naive CD4 clonotypes in common. Clonotype sharing among donors was thought likely to change with sequencing depth.

CD45RO-negative cells were positively selected for CCR7, leaving out terminally differentiated effector memory CD45RA+ cells. This CDR3 region has 14 residues. The germline CDR1 and CDR2 sequences are SQVTM and ANQGSEA. In regard to this clone: No antigen is known for it.

Clones were read by immunoSEQ multiplex PCR, and TCRdb kept only the in-frame ones, dropping some. Of approximately 600,000 clones detected, 85% to 95% appear once; the ten largest clones hold approximately 0.11%. Sequenced material: naive CD8+ T cells sorted from blood. The chain employs TRBV29-1 and TRBJ2-5; 9 bases are shared with TRBD1. With the DNA end fitting TRBJ2-7 better, the J assignment may be wrong. The receptor comes from a woman in her twenties or thirties in good health. CDR3 in amino acids: CSVEAKGQGYEQYF. The CDR3 DNA follows: TGCAGCGTTGAGGCGAAGGGACAGGGTTACGAGCAGTACTTC.